Detailed here is one T cell receptor (beta chain). What it recognizes is unknown. Using immunoSEQ multiplex PCR, the repertoire was profiled, and TCRdb retains in-frame clones only, with some absent. The sample holds about 120,000 clones, around 83% seen once. This CDR3 comprises 14 residues. V dropped 0 bases and J dropped 1 base, with 7 bases sitting between them. The V gene's germline CDR1 is SGDLS and CDR2 YYNGEE. This entry comes from a study of T cell responses to AZD1222 COVID-19 vaccine. Study conclusions and caveats: Repertoires were obtained solely post-peak T cell response. Donors in the cohort were predominantly white British and more often female, and clonal diversity was possibly underestimated. Targets within unmutated variant regions were reportedly found for nearly half of spike-specific TCRs.

The source material was peripheral blood, sampled 28 days after the second AZD1222 dose. V is TRBV9 and J is TRBJ2-5; no definite D call. This receptor was taken from an adult who received the AZD1222 COVID-19 vaccine. The CDR3 sequence: CASSVAAGQETQYF. The CDR3, as DNA: TGTGCCAGCAGCGTAGCGGCTGGCCAAGAGACCCAGTACTTC.